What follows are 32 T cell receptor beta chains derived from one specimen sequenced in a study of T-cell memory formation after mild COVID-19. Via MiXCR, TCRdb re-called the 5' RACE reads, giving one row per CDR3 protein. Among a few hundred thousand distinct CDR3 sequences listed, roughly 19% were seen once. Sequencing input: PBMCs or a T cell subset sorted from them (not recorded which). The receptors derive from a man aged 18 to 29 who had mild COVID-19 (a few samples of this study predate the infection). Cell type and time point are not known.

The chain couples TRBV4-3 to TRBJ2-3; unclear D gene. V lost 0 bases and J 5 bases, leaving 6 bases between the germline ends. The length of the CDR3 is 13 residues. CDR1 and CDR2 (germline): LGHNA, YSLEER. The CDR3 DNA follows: TGCGCCAGCAGCCAAGATGGGGTAGATACGCAGTATTTT. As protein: CASSQDGVDTQYF.

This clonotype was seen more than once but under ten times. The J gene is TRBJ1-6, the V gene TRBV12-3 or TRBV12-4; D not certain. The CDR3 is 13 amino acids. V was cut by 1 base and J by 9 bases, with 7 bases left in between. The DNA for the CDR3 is TGTGCCAGCAGTTTAGACGGAATTTCACCCCTCCACTTT. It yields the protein CASSLDGISPLHF.

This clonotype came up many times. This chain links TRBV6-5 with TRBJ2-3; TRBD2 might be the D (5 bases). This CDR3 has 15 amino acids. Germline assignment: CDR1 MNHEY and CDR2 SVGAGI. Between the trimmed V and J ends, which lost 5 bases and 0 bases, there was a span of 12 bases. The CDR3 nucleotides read TGTGCCAGCAGTAGGACTGGTTCTAGCACAGATACGCAGTATTTT. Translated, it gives CASSRTGSSTDTQYF.

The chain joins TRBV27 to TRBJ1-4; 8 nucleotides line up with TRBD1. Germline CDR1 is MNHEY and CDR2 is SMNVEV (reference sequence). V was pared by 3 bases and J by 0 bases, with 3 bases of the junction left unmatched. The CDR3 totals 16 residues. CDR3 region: CASSFDRGSTNEKLFF. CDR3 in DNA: TGTGCCAGCAGTTTCGACAGGGGTTCAACTAATGAAAAACTGTTTTTT.

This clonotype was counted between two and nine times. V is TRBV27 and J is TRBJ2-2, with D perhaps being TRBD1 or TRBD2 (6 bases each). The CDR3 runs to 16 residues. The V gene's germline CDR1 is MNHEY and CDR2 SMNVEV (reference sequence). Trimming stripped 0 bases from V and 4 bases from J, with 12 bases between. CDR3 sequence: CASSLSWGAGTGELFF. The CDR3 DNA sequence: TGTGCCAGCAGTTTATCGTGGGGGGCGGGCACCGGGGAGCTGTTTTTT.

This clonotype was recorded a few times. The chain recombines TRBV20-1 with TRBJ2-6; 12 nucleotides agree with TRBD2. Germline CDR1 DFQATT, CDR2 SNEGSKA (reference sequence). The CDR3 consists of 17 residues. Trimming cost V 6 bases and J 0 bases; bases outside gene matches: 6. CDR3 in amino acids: CSARTSGALSGANVLTF. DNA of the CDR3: TGCAGTGCCAGGACTAGCGGGGCCCTCTCTGGGGCCAACGTCCTGACTTTC.

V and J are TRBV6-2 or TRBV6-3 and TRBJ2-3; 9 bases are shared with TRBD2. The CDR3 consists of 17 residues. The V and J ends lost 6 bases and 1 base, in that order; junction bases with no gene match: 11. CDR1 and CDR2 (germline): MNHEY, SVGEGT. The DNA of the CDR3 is TGTGCCAGCAGACCCTCGACTAGCGGAGACCGCACAGATACGCAGTATTTT. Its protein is CASRPSTSGDRTDTQYF.

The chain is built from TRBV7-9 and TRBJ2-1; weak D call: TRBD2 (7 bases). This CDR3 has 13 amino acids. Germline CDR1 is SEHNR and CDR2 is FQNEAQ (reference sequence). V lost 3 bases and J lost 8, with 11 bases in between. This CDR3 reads CASSFRRGHEQFF. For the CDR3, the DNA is TGTGCCAGCAGCTTTCGGCGGGGGCATGAGCAGTTCTTC.

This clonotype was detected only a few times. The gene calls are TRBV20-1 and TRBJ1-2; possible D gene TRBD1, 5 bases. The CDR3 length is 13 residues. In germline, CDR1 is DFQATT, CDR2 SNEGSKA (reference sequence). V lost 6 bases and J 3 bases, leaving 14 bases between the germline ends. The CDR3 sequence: CSANVVGDYGYTF. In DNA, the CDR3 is TGCAGTGCCAACGTGGTGGGGGACTATGGCTACACCTTC.

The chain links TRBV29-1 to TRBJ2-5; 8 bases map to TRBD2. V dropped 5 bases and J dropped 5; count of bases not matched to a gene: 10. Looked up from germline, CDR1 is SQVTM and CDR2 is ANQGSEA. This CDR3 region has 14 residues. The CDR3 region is CSVTGTRKWETQYF. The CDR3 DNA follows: TGCAGCGTTACCGGGACTAGGAAATGGGAGACCCAGTACTTC.

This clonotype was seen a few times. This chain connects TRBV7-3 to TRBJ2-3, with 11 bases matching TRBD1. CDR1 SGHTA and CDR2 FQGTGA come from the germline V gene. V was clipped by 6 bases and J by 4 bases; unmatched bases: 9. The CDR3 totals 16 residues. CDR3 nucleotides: TGTGCCAGCAGTCCGAGCGGGACAGGGGGTTCAGATACGCAGTATTTT. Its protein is CASSPSGTGGSDTQYF.

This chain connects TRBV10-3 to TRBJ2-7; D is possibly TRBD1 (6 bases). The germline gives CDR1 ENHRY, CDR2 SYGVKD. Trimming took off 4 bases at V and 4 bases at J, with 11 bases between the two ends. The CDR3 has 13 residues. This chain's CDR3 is CAISAVQGYEQYF. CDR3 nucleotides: TGTGCCATCAGTGCTGTACAGGGATACGAGCAGTACTTC.

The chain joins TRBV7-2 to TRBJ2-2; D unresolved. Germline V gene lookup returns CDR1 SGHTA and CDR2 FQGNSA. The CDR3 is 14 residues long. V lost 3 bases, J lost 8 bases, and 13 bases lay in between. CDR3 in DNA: TGTGCCAGCAGCTTGGATCGGGCCTCAGGGGAGCTGTTTTTT. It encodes CASSLDRASGELFF. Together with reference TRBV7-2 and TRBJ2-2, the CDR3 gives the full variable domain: GAGVSQSPSNKVTEKGKDVELRCDPISGHTALYWYRQSLGQGLEFLIYFQGNSAPDKSGLPSDRFSAERTGGSVSTLTIQRTQQEDSAVYLCASSLDRASGELFFGEGSRLTVL.

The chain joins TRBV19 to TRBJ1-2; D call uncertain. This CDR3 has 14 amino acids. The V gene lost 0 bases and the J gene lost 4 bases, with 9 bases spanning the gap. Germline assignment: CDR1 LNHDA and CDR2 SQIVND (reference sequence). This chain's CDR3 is CASSIDLLSYGYTF. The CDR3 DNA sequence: TGTGCCAGTAGTATAGATCTACTCTCCTATGGCTACACCTTC.

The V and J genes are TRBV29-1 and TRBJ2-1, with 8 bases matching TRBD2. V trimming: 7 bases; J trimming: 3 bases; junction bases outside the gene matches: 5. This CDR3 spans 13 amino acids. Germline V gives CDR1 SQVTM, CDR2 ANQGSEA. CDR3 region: CSASGGGYNEQFF. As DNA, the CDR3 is TGCAGCGCGAGCGGGGGTGGCTACAATGAGCAGTTCTTC.

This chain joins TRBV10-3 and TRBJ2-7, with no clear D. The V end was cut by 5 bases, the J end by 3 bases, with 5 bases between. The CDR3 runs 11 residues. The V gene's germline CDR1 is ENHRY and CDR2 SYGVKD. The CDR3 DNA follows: TGTGCCATCAGTTTAAACTACGAGCAGTACTTC. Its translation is CAISLNYEQYF.

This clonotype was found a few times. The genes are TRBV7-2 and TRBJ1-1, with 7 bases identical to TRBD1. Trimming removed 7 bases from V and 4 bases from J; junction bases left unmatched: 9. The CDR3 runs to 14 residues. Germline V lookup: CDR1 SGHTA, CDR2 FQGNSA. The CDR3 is CASKITGDFTEAFF. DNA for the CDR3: TGTGCCAGCAAGATAACAGGGGATTTCACTGAAGCTTTCTTT.

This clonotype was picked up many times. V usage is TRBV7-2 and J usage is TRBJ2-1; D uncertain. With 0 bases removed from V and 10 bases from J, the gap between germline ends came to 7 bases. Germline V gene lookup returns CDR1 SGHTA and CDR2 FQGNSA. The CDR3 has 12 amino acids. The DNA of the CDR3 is TGTGCCAGCAGCTTAGCGGGTCGAGAGCAGTTCTTC. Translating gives CASSLAGREQFF.

This CDR3 is CAISWRGRTDTQYF. The DNA for the CDR3 is TGTGCCATCAGTTGGAGGGGCCGCACAGATACGCAGTATTTT. The chain employs TRBV10-3 and TRBJ2-3; possible D gene TRBD2, 6 bases. There are 14 residues in the CDR3. The V gene lost 5 bases and the J gene lost 1 base, with 10 bases spanning the gap. Germline V CDR1 and CDR2: ENHRY, SYGVKD.

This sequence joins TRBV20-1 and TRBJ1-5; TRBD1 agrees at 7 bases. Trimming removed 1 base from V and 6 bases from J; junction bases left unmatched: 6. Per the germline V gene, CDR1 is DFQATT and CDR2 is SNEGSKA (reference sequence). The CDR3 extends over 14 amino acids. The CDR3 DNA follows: TGCAGTGCTAGAGTGGGGGACAGTCGTCAGCCCCAGCATTTT. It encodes CSARVGDSRQPQHF.

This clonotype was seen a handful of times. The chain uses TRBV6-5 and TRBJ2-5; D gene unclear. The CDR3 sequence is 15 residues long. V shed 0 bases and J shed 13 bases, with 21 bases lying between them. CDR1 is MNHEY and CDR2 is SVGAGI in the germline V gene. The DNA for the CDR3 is TGTGCCAGCAGTTACTCGGGCATAAAGGTTGGGCCGCGGTACTTC. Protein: CASSYSGIKVGPRYF.

CDR3 loop: CASSKNSGLAGLTRTQYF. In DNA form, the CDR3 reads TGTGCCAGCAGCAAAAACTCGGGACTAGCGGGATTAACTAGGACGCAGTATTTT. The V gene is TRBV4-2, the J gene TRBJ2-3, with 13 positions matching TRBD2. The CDR3 runs to 18 residues. The trim removed 5 bases at V and 9 bases at J, leaving 17 bases unmatched. In germline, CDR1 is LGHNA, CDR2 YNFKEQ.

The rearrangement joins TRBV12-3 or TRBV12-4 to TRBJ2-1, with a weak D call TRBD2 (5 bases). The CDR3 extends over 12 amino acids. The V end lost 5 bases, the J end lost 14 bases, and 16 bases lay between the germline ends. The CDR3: CASSRPSGLEFF. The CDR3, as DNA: TGTGCCAGCAGTCGACCATCCGGACTGGAGTTCTTC.

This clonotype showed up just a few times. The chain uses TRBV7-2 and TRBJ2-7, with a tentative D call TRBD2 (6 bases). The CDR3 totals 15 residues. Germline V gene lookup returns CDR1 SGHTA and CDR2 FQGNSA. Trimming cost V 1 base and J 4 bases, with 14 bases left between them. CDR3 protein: CASSLDPGLIYEQYV. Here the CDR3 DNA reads TGTGCCAGCAGCTTAGACCCGGGACTGATTTACGAGCAGTACGTC.

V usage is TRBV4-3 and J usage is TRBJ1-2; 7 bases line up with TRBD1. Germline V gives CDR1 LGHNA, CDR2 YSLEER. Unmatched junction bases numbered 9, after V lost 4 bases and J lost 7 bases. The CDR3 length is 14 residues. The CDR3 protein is CASSLRTGPGGYTF. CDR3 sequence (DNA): TGCGCCAGCAGCCTCCGGACAGGCCCGGGTGGCTACACCTTC.

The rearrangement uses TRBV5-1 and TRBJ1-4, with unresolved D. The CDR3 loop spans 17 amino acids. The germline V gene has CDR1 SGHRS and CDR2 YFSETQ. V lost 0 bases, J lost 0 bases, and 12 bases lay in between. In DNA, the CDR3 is TGCGCCAGCAGCTTGGGGGTAGAGTATGCAACTAATGAAAAACTGTTTTTT. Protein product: CASSLGVEYATNEKLFF. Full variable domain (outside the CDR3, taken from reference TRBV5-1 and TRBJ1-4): KAGVTQTPRYLIKTRGQQVTLSCSPISGHRSVSWYQQTPGQGLQFLFEYFSETQRNKGNFPGRFSGRQFSNSRSEMNVSTLELGDSALYLCASSLGVEYATNEKLFFGSGTQLSVL.

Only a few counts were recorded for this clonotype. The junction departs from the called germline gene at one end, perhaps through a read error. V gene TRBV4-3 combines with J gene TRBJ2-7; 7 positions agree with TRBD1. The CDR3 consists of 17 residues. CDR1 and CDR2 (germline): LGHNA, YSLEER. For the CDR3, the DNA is TGCGTCAGCAGCCAAGTCTCCGGGACAGATATCTACTACGAGCAGTACTTC. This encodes CVSSQVSGTDIYYEQYF.

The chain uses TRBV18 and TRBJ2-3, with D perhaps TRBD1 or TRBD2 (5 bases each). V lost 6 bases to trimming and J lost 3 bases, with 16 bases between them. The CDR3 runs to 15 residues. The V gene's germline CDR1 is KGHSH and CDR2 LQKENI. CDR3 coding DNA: TGTGCCAGCTCCGGGACCCGGGGTGGGACAGATACGCAGTATTTT. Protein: CASSGTRGGTDTQYF.

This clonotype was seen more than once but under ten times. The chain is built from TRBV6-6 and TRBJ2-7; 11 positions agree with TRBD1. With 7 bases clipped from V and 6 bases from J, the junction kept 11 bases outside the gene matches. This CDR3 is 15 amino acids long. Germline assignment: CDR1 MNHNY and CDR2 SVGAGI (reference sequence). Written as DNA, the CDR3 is TGTGCCAGCAAACCGTCCGGGACAGGGGGTGCCGAGCAGTACGTC. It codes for CASKPSGTGGAEQYV.

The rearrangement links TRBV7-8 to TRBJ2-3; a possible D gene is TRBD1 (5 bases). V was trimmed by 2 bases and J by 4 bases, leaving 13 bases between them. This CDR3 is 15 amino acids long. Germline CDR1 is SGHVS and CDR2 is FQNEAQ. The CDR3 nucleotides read TGTGCCAGCAGCTTAAGGGGTAAGGGGCCAGATACGCAGTATTTT. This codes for CASSLRGKGPDTQYF. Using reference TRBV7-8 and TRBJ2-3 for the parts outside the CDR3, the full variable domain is GAGVSQSPRYKVAKRGQDVALRCDPISGHVSLFWYQQALGQGPEFLTYFQNEAQLDKSGLPSDRFFAERPEGSVSTLKIQRTQQEDSAVYLCASSLRGKGPDTQYFGPGTRLTVL.

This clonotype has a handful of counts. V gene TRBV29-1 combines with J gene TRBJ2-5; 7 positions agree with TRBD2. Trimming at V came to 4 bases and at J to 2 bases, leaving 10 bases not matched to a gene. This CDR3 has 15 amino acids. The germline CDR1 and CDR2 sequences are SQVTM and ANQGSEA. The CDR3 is CSVAPSGDPQETQYF. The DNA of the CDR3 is TGCAGCGTTGCCCCCAGCGGGGATCCTCAAGAGACCCAGTACTTC.

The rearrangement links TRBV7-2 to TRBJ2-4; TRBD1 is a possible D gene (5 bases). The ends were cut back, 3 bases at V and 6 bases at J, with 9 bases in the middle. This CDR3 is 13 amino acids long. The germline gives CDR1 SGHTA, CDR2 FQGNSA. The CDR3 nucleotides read TGTGCCAGCAGCTTGGGGCCACTAAACATTCAGTACTTC. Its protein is CASSLGPLNIQYF.